Listed here is a single T cell receptor beta chain. The record originates from a study of CD8+CD57+ T cells in acquired aplastic anemia. Genomic DNA served as template for TCR beta VDJ and CDR3 profiling. A single record per CDR3 protein comes from TCRdb applying MiXCR to the reads. Here the sample spans more than 200,000 distinct CDR3 sequences, roughly 50% being singletons. The V gene's germline CDR1 is LNHDA and CDR2 SQIVND (reference sequence). Trimming stripped 6 bases from V and 2 bases from J, with 10 bases between. The length of the CDR3 is 14 residues. Sequenced patients had shown CD8+CD57+ cell expansion by flow cytometry.

The source material was sorted CD4+, CD8+, or CD8+CD57+ T cells (not recorded which) from PBMCs. The chain carries TRBV19 and TRBJ1-4; D is possibly TRBD1 (6 bases). The receptor's source is a human donor with aplastic anemia. This chain's CDR3 is CASRTDRTNEKLFF. For the CDR3, the DNA is TGTGCCAGTAGGACAGACAGGACTAATGAAAAACTGTTTTTT.